These 17 T cell receptor beta chains came from one sample sequenced in a study of shared clonotypes between healthy human individuals. Libraries were prepared by immunoSEQ multiplex PCR; TCRdb keeps only in-frame clonotypes and omits some of them. The repertoire holds about 2 million clones, with less than 95% as singletons. Naivety among CD8 cells was defined by CD45RO negativity and positive CCR7 selection, thereby excluding terminally differentiated effector memory CD45RA+ cells. Sequenced: naive CD8+ T cells sorted from blood. These receptors came from a young man in good health.

The chain employs TRBV6-5 and TRBJ2-1; tentatively, D is TRBD1 (6 bases). From germline, CDR1 is MNHEY and CDR2 SVGAGI. The germline V and J ends were trimmed by 7 bases and 2 bases, with 15 bases remaining between them. This CDR3 spans 15 amino acids. CDR3 sequence: CASTPDSLAYNEQFF. The CDR3 region has the DNA TGTGCCAGCACACCGGACAGCCTCGCCTACAATGAGCAGTTCTTC.

Of note for this clone: This CDR3 is also generated by other DNA sequences in the sample. The gene calls are TRBV5-4 and TRBJ2-1, with no clear D. CDR3 length: 12 amino acids. Between the trimmed V and J ends, which lost 0 bases and 6 bases, there was a span of 4 bases. Germline loops: CDR1 SGHNT, CDR2 YYREEE (reference sequence). CDR3 in DNA: TGTGCCAGCAGCTTGGGGGGCAATGAGCAGTTCTTC. The encoded protein is CASSLGGNEQFF. The full variable domain, its missing parts supplied by reference TRBV5-4 and TRBJ2-1, is ETGVTQSPTHLIKTRGQQVTLRCSSQSGHNTVSWYQQALGQGPQFIFQYYREEENGRGNFPPRFSGLQFPNYSSELNVNALELDDSALYLCASSLGGNEQFFGPGTRLTVL.

V gene TRBV10-3 combines with J gene TRBJ2-7, with D unclear. Trimming stripped 0 bases from V and 3 bases from J, with 12 bases between. Germline V CDR1 and CDR2: ENHRY, SYGVKD. This CDR3 spans 15 amino acids. Written as DNA, the CDR3 is TGTGCCATCAGTGAGTCGCGGCTACTCATCTACGAGCAGTACTTC. The encoded protein is CAISESRLLIYEQYF.

The rearrangement uses TRBV4-3 and TRBJ2-1; the D is unclear. The CDR3 runs to 16 residues. Germline V gene lookup returns CDR1 LGHNA and CDR2 YSLEER. The ends were cut back, 0 bases at V and 6 bases at J, with 15 bases in the middle. In nucleotides, the CDR3 is TGCGCCAGCAGCCAAGATTGGCCAGAATTGAGCAATGAGCAGTTCTTC. Encoded protein: CASSQDWPELSNEQFF.

The chain links TRBV28 to TRBJ1-2, with D tentatively TRBD1 (5 bases). Germline loops: CDR1 MDHEN, CDR2 SYDVKM. This CDR3 has 12 residues. Trimming removed 7 bases at V and 8 bases at J, with 14 bases between. In DNA form, the CDR3 reads TGTGCCAGCATCTCCGGGACCGGGGGCTACACCTTC. Its translation: CASISGTGGYTF.

CDR3 sequence reads: CASSLVQGGRDTQYF. CDR3 bases: TGTGCCAGCAGCTTGGTTCAGGGGGGTAGAGATACGCAGTATTTT. The V call is TRBV5-4, the J call TRBJ2-3; a weak D match, TRBD1 (7 bases). Germline values: CDR1 SGHNT, CDR2 YYREEE (reference sequence). The CDR3 loop spans 15 amino acids. Trimming cost V 0 bases and J 5 bases, with 13 bases left between them.

The V and J genes are TRBV7-9 and TRBJ1-1, with TRBD1 identical over 10 bases. V gave up 4 bases and J gave up 0 bases; unmatched junction bases: 14. The CDR3 is made up of 19 amino acids. Germline-derived CDR1 and CDR2 are SEHNR and FQNEAQ (reference sequence). The CDR3 DNA reads TGTGCCAGCAGCTCCGATCTCGGGACAGGGGTTCGGATGAACACTGAAGCTTTCTTT. It encodes CASSSDLGTGVRMNTEAFF.

The V and J genes are TRBV27 and TRBJ2-7; TRBD1 aligns across 9 bases. This CDR3 is built from 13 residues. CDR1 and CDR2 from the germline V gene are MNHEY and SMNVEV (reference sequence). Germline trimming cut 5 bases from V and 5 bases from J; bases unmatched to any gene: 4. The CDR3 DNA reads TGTGCCAGCAGTATCGGACAGGGGAACGAGCAGTACTTC. Translating gives CASSIGQGNEQYF.

This chain joins TRBV18 and TRBJ1-3; no clear D gene. V was shortened by 1 base and J by 0 bases, with 10 bases between the two germline ends. Germline V gene sequence: CDR1 KGHSH, CDR2 LQKENI. The CDR3 loop spans 16 amino acids. In nucleotides, the CDR3 is TGTGCCAGCTCACCACTCGACCTGAGCTCTGGAAACACCATATATTTT. As protein: CASSPLDLSSGNTIYF.

The rearrangement links TRBV6-6 to TRBJ2-1; D not certain. V lost 2 bases to trimming and J lost 8 bases, with 13 bases between them. Per the germline V gene, CDR1 is MNHNY and CDR2 is SVGAGI (reference sequence). The CDR3 contains 14 residues. CDR3 sequence (DNA): TGTGCCAGCAGTTACGGGCACACAGTCGATGAGCAGTTCTTC. Translated, it gives CASSYGHTVDEQFF.

The chain joins TRBV4-3 to TRBJ2-5; perhaps D is TRBD1 or TRBD2 (5 bases each). CDR1 LGHNA and CDR2 YSLEER come from the germline V gene. The CDR3 consists of 16 residues. The ends were cut back, 3 bases at V and 5 bases at J, with 19 bases in the middle. The chain's CDR3 is CASSHYWFGTRETQYF. CDR3 in DNA: TGCGCCAGCAGCCATTATTGGTTCGGGACGAGGGAGACCCAGTACTTC.

The chain links TRBV13 to TRBJ2-5, with 7 bases lining up with TRBD2. Germline-derived CDR1 and CDR2 are PRHDT and FYEKMQ (reference sequence). The CDR3 consists of 12 residues. J lost 5 bases, V lost 8 bases, and 5 bases had no gene match. The CDR3 protein is CASHGEGETQYF. Written as DNA, the CDR3 is TGTGCCAGCCACGGGGAGGGGGAGACCCAGTACTTC.

This chain uses TRBV5-1 with TRBJ2-5; a possible D gene is TRBD2 (6 bases). The CDR3 has 15 residues. Germline CDR1 reads SGHRS; CDR2 reads YFSETQ. Between the trimmed V and J ends, which lost 1 base and 1 base, there was a span of 11 bases. CDR3 sequence (DNA): TGCGCCAGCAGCTTGAGCGGGTGGGGCCAAGAGACCCAGTACTTC. It yields the protein CASSLSGWGQETQYF.

The chain links TRBV7-8 to TRBJ2-2; TRBD2 aligns across 9 bases. V trimming: 5 bases; J trimming: 4 bases; junction bases outside the gene matches: 5. CDR1 is SGHVS and CDR2 is FQNEAQ in the germline V gene. This CDR3 spans 15 amino acids. The CDR3 DNA is TGTGCCAGCAGCACAAGCGGGAGGAGCACCGGGGAGCTGTTTTTT. This gives the protein CASSTSGRSTGELFF.

The chain recombines TRBV7-9 with TRBJ1-2; D not certain. V lost 0 bases to trimming and J lost 1 base, with 9 bases between them. The CDR3 runs 15 residues. Germline CDR1 SEHNR, CDR2 FQNEAQ (reference sequence). CDR3: CASSLADSFNYGYTF. DNA for the CDR3: TGTGCCAGCAGCTTAGCGGATTCCTTTAACTATGGCTACACCTTC.

The genes are TRBV5-4 and TRBJ2-7; D call uncertain. CDR1 and CDR2 from the germline V gene are SGHNT and YYREEE (reference sequence). The CDR3 spans 12 residues. Trimming removed 4 bases from V and 6 bases from J, with 11 bases in between. The CDR3 bases are TGTGCCAGCAGCCTCGGGCATGGCGAGCAGTACTTC. Amino acid sequence: CASSLGHGEQYF.

This chain uses TRBV4-2 with TRBJ2-1; TRBD2 might be the D (5 bases). This CDR3 comprises 14 residues. Trimming shortened V by 1 base and J by 8 bases, and 12 bases separated the two germline ends. The V gene's germline CDR1 is LGHNA and CDR2 YNFKEQ. The CDR3 loop is CASSQGESVDEQFF. As DNA, the CDR3 is TGTGCCAGCAGCCAAGGGGAGTCGGTGGATGAGCAGTTCTTC.